A single sample is the source of the 24 T cell receptor beta chains below, sequenced in a study of blood T cells in healthy people across ages. Primed by a sample-barcoded 5' primer and a J-beta primer mix, a second PCR proceeded for roughly 7 to 12 cycles. TCRdb reanalysed the 5' RACE reads using MiXCR and keeps one entry per CDR3 protein. Of about 1.1 million distinct CDR3 sequences detected, around two fifths appear once; the ten largest clones hold less than 15%. Sequencing was performed on blood. All receptors come from a man younger than 30 in good health.

CDR3 coding DNA: TGTGCCAGCTCACCGACCGAGGGGGCCTTGGGTGGCTACACCTTC. This translates into CASSPTEGALGGYTF. The gene calls are TRBV18 and TRBJ1-2; 7 bases agree with TRBD1. The CDR3 totals 15 residues. Germline CDR1 is KGHSH and CDR2 is LQKENI. After removal of 3 bases from V and 7 bases from J, the junction contained 11 bases not matched to a gene.

The chain links TRBV20-1 to TRBJ2-1; maybe TRBD1 (6 bases). The CDR3 length is 14 residues. V gave up 4 bases and J gave up 7 bases, with 17 bases separating them. Germline V gene sequence: CDR1 DFQATT, CDR2 SNEGSKA (reference sequence). The CDR3 bases are TGCAGTGCTACGAAAACAGGGATTTTGAATGAGCAGTTCTTC. This sequence encodes CSATKTGILNEQFF.

The chain carries TRBV5-1 and TRBJ1-4; perhaps TRBD1 as D (6 bases). Germline V gene lookup returns CDR1 SGHRS and CDR2 YFSETQ. Trimming left V 2 bases short and J 0 bases short, with 20 bases between. The CDR3 is 19 amino acids. The CDR3 region has the DNA TGCGCCAGCAGCTTAACCCCCATGGGGGGGGCTGCAACTAATGAAAAACTGTTTTTT. Translated: CASSLTPMGGAATNEKLFF.

This clonotype was observed a single time. The chain is built from TRBV7-8 and TRBJ2-4; D possibly corresponds to TRBD1 (6 bases). CDR3 length: 15 residues. With 5 bases removed from V and 13 bases from J, the gap between germline ends came to 24 bases. Germline CDR1 SGHVS, CDR2 FQNEAQ. The CDR3 sequence: CASSTEDRFNNEQYF. The CDR3 DNA sequence: TGTGCCAGCAGCACTGAGGACAGATTTAACAATGAGCAGTACTTC.

This rearrangement joins TRBV6-4 to TRBJ2-7, with TRBD2 identical over 8 bases. The CDR3 consists of 15 residues. Losses at the gene ends were 2 bases for V and 7 bases for J; bases not matched to a gene: 10. The V gene's germline CDR1 is MRHNA and CDR2 SNTAGT. CDR3 coding DNA: TGTGCCAGCAGTGACGAAGCGGGGGCTTACAATGAGCAGTACTTC. Its protein is CASSDEAGAYNEQYF.

The gene calls are TRBV4-1 and TRBJ2-7; 7 positions match TRBD1. The germline V gene has CDR1 MGHRA and CDR2 YSYEKL. With V trimmed by 1 base and J by 4 bases, 7 bases remained unmatched. The CDR3 sequence is 15 residues long. For the CDR3, the DNA is TGCGCCAGCAGCCAAGGACAGGGAGAAGGGTACGAGCAGTACTTC. Protein: CASSQGQGEGYEQYF.

V usage is TRBV3-1 and J usage is TRBJ1-5, with D hard to call. The CDR3 contains 15 residues. The V end was cut by 0 bases, the J end by 0 bases, with 6 bases between. From germline, CDR1 is LGHDT and CDR2 YNNKEL (reference sequence). The CDR3 sequence: CASSQDVASNQPQHF. The CDR3 region has the DNA TGTGCCAGCAGCCAAGATGTGGCTAGCAATCAGCCCCAGCATTTT.

The chain has TRBV7-9 and TRBJ2-5; 9 bases are shared with TRBD1. The germline V gene encodes CDR1 SEHNR and CDR2 FQNEAQ (reference sequence). With 6 bases clipped from V and 2 bases from J, the junction kept 4 bases outside the gene matches. The CDR3 is 14 residues long. The CDR3 DNA sequence: TGTGCCAGCAGGGGGACAGGGAGACAAGAGACCCAGTACTTC. It codes for CASRGTGRQETQYF.

The chain has TRBV5-1 and TRBJ2-5; 9 nucleotides line up with TRBD1. The tail of the sequence fits TRBJ2-7 better, so the J call may be wrong. Germline V lookup: CDR1 SGHRS, CDR2 YFSETQ. This CDR3 contains 13 residues. DNA of the CDR3: TGCGCCAGCAGCGGGGACAGGGTTGACGAGCAGTACTTC. It yields the protein CASSGDRVDEQYF.

The chain links TRBV7-6 to TRBJ1-4; 10 bases are shared with TRBD1. The CDR3 is made up of 15 amino acids. The V and J ends lost 6 bases and 7 bases, in that order; junction bases with no gene match: 8. CDR1 is SGHVS and CDR2 is FNYEAQ in the germline V gene. CDR3: CASREGTGVSEKLFF. CDR3 in DNA: TGTGCCAGCAGGGAAGGGACAGGGGTTTCTGAAAAACTGTTTTTT.

This clonotype was detected many times. At one end the junction does not follow the germline gene, possibly because of a read error. This rearrangement joins TRBV7-9 to TRBJ1-2, with D possibly TRBD1 on 5 matching bases. This CDR3 spans 14 amino acids. Per the germline V gene, CDR1 is SEHNR and CDR2 is FQNEAQ (reference sequence). CDR3 coding DNA: TGTGCCAGCAGTTTAGAAGGGACGGGGTATGGCTACACCTTC. Residues: CASSLEGTGYGYTF.

This clonotype appeared a few times. The CDR3 DNA reads as TGTGCCAGCAGCTCCCCTTTCGAGGAGGTTAGCACAGATACGCAGTATTTT. Protein sequence: CASSSPFEEVSTDTQYF. This chain links TRBV7-9 with TRBJ2-3, with D possibly being TRBD2 (5 bases). Deletions cut 4 bases from V and 0 bases from J, with 17 bases between. Germline CDR1 SEHNR, CDR2 FQNEAQ (reference sequence). The CDR3 runs to 17 residues. Together with reference TRBV7-9 and TRBJ2-3, the CDR3 gives the full variable domain: DTGVSQNPRHKITKRGQNVTFRCDPISEHNRLYWYRQTLGQGPEFLTYFQNEAQLEKSRLLSDRFSAERPKGSFSTLEIQRTEQGDSAMYLCASSSPFEEVSTDTQYFGPGTRLTVL.

Regarding this clonotype: The junction departs from germline at one end; a sequencing error may be responsible. The J gene is TRBJ2-1, the V gene TRBV9, with D tentatively TRBD1 or TRBD2 (5 bases each). The V gene's germline CDR1 is SGDLS and CDR2 YYNGEE. The CDR3 contains 14 residues. The CDR3 spells CASSDDSGKDELFF. The CDR3 DNA follows: TGTGCCAGCAGCGACGACAGCGGTAAGGATGAGCTGTTCTTC.

This chain connects TRBV11-3 to TRBJ2-3; the D is unclear. Trimming took 5 bases from V and 4 from J, leaving 13 bases between them. This CDR3 contains 14 residues. Germline values: CDR1 SGHNT, CDR2 YENEEA. The chain's CDR3 is CASSVGPASDTQYF. Here the CDR3 DNA reads TGTGCCAGCAGCGTAGGGCCCGCATCAGATACGCAGTATTTT.

The chain uses TRBV20-1 and TRBJ2-1; TRBD2 matches 14 bases. V gave up 1 base and J gave up 6 bases; unmatched junction bases: 17. CDR3 length: 20 residues. In germline, CDR1 is DFQATT, CDR2 SNEGSKA (reference sequence). This chain's CDR3 is CSARVNRLAGGPVSSNEQFF. The CDR3 bases are TGCAGTGCTAGAGTGAACAGACTAGCGGGGGGGCCGGTCTCCAGCAATGAGCAGTTCTTC.

This clonotype came up a few times. J is TRBJ1-2 and V is TRBV6-2 or TRBV6-3, with D perhaps TRBD1 (5 bases). CDR1 and CDR2 (germline): MNHEY, SVGEGT. This CDR3 has 14 amino acids. Trimming removed 2 bases at V and 4 bases at J, with 11 bases between. The CDR3 DNA sequence: TGTGCCAGCAGTTACGAGGGACCGGGCTATGGCTACACCTTC. Its translation: CASSYEGPGYGYTF.

This chain links TRBV7-8 with TRBJ1-4, with a weak D call TRBD1 (6 bases). The CDR3 extends over 15 amino acids. Germline assignment: CDR1 SGHVS and CDR2 FQNEAQ. The ends were cut back, 5 bases at V and 4 bases at J, with 14 bases in the middle. In DNA form, the CDR3 reads TGTGCCAGCAGCCCCCAGGGGACGATTAATGAAAAACTGTTTTTT. Translation: CASSPQGTINEKLFF.

Details on this clonotype: The junction shows a germline mismatch at one end, possibly a read error. The genes are TRBV6-5 and TRBJ2-6; a weak D match, TRBD2 (6 bases). The CDR3 totals 15 residues. Germline CDR1 MNHEY, CDR2 SVGAGI. The CDR3 sequence: CASSLGGSGVNVLTF. DNA of the CDR3: TGTGCCAGCAGTTTAGGAGGGTCTGGGGTCAACGTCCTGACTTTC.

V gene TRBV5-1 combines with J gene TRBJ2-1, with D possibly TRBD1 on 6 matching bases. The V gene lost 4 bases and the J gene lost 7 bases, with 12 bases spanning the gap. Germline V gene sequence: CDR1 SGHRS, CDR2 YFSETQ. The CDR3 sequence is 13 residues long. CDR3 in DNA: TGCGCCAGCAGCGGACAGACAAAGAATGAGCAGTTCTTC. This encodes CASSGQTKNEQFF.

This clonotype was counted a few times. The V and J genes are TRBV25-1 and TRBJ2-7, with D possibly TRBD2 on 5 matching bases. This CDR3 is 15 amino acids long. In germline, CDR1 is MGHDK, CDR2 SYGVNS. V dropped 9 bases and J dropped 3 bases, with 21 bases sitting between them. The CDR3 reads CASDPPEDLLYEQYF. CDR3 bases: TGTGCCAGTGACCCTCCAGAGGACTTACTCTACGAGCAGTACTTC.

V and J are TRBV12-3 or TRBV12-4 and TRBJ1-5; 7 bases are a match to TRBD1. Trimming took 3 bases from V and 4 from J; bases not matched to a gene: 9. The CDR3 sequence is 16 residues long. The CDR3 region is CASSFPQGGTNQPQHF. The CDR3 nucleotides are TGTGCCAGCAGTTTTCCCCAGGGGGGTACAAATCAGCCCCAGCATTTT.

With regard to this clonotype: Sequence at one end of the junction differs from germline and may be a read error. The chain combines TRBV5-6 with TRBJ2-1, with TRBD2 matching 10 bases. CDR1 and CDR2 (germline): SGHDT, YYEEEE. The CDR3 contains 19 residues. The CDR3 loop reads CAGSLVSVAGGLDYNEQFF. CDR3 DNA: TGTGCCGGCAGCTTGGTCTCGGTAGCGGGGGGACTCGATTACAATGAGCAGTTCTTC.

V is TRBV29-1 and J is TRBJ2-5; 13 bases are shared with TRBD2. The CDR3 length is 17 residues. Germline loops: CDR1 SQVTM, CDR2 ANQGSEA. V lost 1 base and J lost 7; bases outside the gene matches: 12. The CDR3 region is CSVEGVIGLAGEGTQYF. CDR3 DNA sequence: TGCAGCGTTGAAGGCGTAATCGGACTAGCGGGGGAAGGGACCCAGTACTTC. The whole variable domain, filled in from reference TRBV29-1 and TRBJ2-5, reads SAVISQKPSRDICQRGTSLTIQCQVDSQVTMMFWYRQQPGQSLTLIATANQGSEATYESGFVIDKFPISRPNLTFSTLTVSNMSPEDSSIYLCSVEGVIGLAGEGTQYFGPGTRLLVL.

This clonotype was counted at least ten times. The rearrangement links TRBV29-1 to TRBJ2-3; 12 nucleotides line up with TRBD2. The CDR3 sequence is 15 residues long. Trimming at V came to 7 bases and at J to 5 bases, leaving 10 bases not matched to a gene. From germline, CDR1 is SQVTM and CDR2 ANQGSEA. CDR3 sequence reads: CSGNLAGGPLDTQYF. CDR3 in DNA: TGCAGCGGCAATCTAGCGGGGGGGCCTTTAGATACGCAGTATTTT.